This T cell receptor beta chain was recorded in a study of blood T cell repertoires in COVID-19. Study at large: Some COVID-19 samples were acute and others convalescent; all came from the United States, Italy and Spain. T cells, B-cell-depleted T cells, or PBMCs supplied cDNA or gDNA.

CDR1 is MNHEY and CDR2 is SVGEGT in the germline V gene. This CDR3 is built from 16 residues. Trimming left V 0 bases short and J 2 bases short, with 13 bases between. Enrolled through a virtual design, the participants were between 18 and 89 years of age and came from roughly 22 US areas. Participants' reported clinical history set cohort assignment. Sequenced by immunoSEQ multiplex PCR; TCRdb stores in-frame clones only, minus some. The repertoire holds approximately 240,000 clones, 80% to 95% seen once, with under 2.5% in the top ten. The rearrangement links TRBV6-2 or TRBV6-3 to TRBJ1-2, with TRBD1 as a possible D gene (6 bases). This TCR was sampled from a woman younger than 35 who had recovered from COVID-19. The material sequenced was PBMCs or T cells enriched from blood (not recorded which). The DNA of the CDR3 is TGTGCCAGCAGTTACTCCCAGAGAACAGGGAACTATGGCTACACCTTC. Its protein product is CASSYSQRTGNYGYTF.